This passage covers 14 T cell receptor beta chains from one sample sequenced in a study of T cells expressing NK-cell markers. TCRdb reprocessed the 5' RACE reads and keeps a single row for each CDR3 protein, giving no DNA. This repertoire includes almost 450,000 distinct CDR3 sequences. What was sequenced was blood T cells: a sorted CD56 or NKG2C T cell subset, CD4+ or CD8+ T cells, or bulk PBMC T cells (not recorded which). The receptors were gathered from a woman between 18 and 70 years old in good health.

This CDR3 is CASSPPTGFFDTQYF. This rearrangement joins TRBV28 to TRBJ2-3; TCRdb proposes TRBD1, but this gene call is untestable without DNA. CDR1 MDHEN and CDR2 SYDVKM come from the germline V gene. This CDR3 contains 15 residues.

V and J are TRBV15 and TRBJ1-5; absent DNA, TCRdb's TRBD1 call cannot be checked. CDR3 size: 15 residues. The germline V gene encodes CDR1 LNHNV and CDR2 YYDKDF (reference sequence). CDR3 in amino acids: CATSTRTASNQPQHF.

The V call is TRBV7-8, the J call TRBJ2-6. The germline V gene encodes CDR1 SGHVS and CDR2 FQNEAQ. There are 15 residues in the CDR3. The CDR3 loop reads CASSLLSSGANVLTF.

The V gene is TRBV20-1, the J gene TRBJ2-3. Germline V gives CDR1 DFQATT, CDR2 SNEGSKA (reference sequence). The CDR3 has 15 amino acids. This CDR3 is CSARDLGWSTDTQYF.

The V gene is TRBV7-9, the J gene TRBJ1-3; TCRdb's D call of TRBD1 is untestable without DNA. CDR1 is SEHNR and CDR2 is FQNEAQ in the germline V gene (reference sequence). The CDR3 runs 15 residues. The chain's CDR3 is CASSETGVYGNTIYF.

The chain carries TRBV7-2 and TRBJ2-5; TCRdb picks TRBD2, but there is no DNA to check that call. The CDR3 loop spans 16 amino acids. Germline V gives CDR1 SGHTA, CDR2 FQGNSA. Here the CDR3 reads CASTGLSRGGQETQYF.

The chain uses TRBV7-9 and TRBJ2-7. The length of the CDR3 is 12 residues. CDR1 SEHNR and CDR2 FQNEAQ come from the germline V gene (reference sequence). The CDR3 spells CASSLFLYEQYF.

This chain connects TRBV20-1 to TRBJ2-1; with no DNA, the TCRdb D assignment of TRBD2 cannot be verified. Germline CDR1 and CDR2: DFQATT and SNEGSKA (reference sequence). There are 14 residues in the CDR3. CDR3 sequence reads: CSAILAGIYNEQFF.

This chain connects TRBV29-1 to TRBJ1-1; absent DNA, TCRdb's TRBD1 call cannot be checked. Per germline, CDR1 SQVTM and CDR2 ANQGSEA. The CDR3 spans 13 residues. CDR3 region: CSVQKTGGTEAFF.

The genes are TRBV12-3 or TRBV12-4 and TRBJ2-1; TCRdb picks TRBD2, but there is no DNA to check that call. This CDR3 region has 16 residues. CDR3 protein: CASHAPGTSGVNEQFF.

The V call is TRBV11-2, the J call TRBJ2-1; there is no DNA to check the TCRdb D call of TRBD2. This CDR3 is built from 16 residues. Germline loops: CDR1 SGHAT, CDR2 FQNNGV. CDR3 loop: CASSLVPGGALNEQFF.

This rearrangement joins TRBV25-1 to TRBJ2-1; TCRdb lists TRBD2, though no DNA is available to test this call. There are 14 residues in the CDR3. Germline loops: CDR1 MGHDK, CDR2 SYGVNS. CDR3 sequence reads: CASSWGLAGGEQFF. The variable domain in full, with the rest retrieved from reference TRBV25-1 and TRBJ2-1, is EADIYQTPRYLVIGTGKKITLECSQTMGHDKMYWYQQDPGMELHLIHYSYGVNSTEKGDLSSESTVSRIRTEHFPLTLESARPSHTSQYLCASSWGLAGGEQFFGPGTRLTVL.

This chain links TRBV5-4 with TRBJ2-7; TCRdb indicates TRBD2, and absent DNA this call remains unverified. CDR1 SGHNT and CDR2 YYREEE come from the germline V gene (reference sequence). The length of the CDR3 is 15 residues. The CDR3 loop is CASSLKVAGRDEQYF.

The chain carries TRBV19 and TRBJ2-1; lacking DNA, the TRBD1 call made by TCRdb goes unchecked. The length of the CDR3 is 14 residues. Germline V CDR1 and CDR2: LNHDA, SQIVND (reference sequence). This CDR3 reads CASSMQGTYNEQFF.